This T cell receptor beta chain was recovered during a study of blood T cell repertoires in COVID-19. Looking at the study overall: Both acute and convalescent COVID-19 samples were obtained from the United States, Italy and Spain. In each case, the material was cDNA or gDNA derived from T cells, B-cell-depleted T cells, or PBMCs.

How the authors handled the data: Cell counts per sample came from amplifying reference gene primers. Here immunoSEQ multiplex PCR was the method, and the copy in TCRdb shows in-frame clones only, minus some. V and J calls and clone size come straight from that table; D and trimming were deduced from the DNA. This table holds about 270,000 clones, roughly 85% found once. The ends were cut back, 7 bases at V and 3 bases at J, with 22 bases in the middle. The CDR3 contains 16 residues. Germline values: CDR1 MDHEN, CDR2 SYDVKM. This clonotype originated in a woman between 18 and 29 years old with acute or convalescent COVID-19. The chain employs TRBV28 and TRBJ2-7; maybe TRBD1 (6 bases). Sequenced input: peripheral blood. Here the CDR3 reads CASKKNWGQRNYEQYF. As DNA, the CDR3 is TGTGCCAGCAAGAAGAATTGGGGACAACGAAACTACGAGCAGTACTTC.